This T cell receptor (beta chain) was profiled in a study of PD-L1 blockade in urothelial cancer. Study-wide context: Patients had undergone 0 to 3 prior chemotherapy regimens.

Time point of the sample: peripheral blood 6 weeks after treatment start. Regarding this clone: Its target is unknown.

TCR analog templates of synthetic origin were spiked into each PCR. Clones were read by immunoSEQ multiplex PCR, and TCRdb kept only the in-frame ones, dropping some. In the table there are over 20,000 clones, roughly 89% of which are singletons. Findings of the study overall: Blood TCR clonality below the median before treatment was a predictor of better survival.

The junction had 4 bases not matched to a gene; V was cut back by 2 bases and J by 4 bases. The length of the CDR3 is 14 residues. CDR1 is MNHNY and CDR2 is SVGAGI in the germline V gene (reference sequence). The specimen comprised PBMCs, sampled around atezolizumab (anti-PD-L1) treatment. J is TRBJ2-5 and V is TRBV6-6, with 7 bases aligning to TRBD1. This TCR was recovered from a woman in her sixties with urothelial cancer. CDR3 in amino acids: CASSYTGVLETQYF. The CDR3 nucleotides read TGTGCCAGCAGTTACACAGGGGTTTTAGAGACCCAGTACTTC.